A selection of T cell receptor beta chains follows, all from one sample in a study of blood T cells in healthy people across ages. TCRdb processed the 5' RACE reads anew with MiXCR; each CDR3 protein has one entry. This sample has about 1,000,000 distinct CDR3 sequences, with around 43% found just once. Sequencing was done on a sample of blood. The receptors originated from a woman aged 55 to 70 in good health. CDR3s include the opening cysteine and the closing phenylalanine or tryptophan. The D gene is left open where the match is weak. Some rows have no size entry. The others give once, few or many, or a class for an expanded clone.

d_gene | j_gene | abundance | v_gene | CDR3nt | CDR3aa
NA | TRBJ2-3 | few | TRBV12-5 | TGTGCTAGTGGTTTGGACAGGGTCACAGATACGCAGTATTTT | CASGLDRVTDTQYF
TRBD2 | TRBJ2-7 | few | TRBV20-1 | TGCAGTGCTAGAGATCTAATAGCGGGAGTCGAGCAGTACTTC | CSARDLIAGVEQYF
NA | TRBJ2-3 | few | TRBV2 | TGTGCCAGCAGGGTCATAGGGGATACGCAGTATTTT | CASRVIGDTQYF
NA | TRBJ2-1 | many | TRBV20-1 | TGCAGTGCCACCGGGCCCCCCCAGCCCAGTTACAATGAGCAGTTCTTC | CSATGPPQPSYNEQFF
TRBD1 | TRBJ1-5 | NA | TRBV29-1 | TGCAGCGTAGCGGCGGGACAGGGGGCTCTGGGGCAGCCCCAGCATTTT | CSVAAGQGALGQPQHF
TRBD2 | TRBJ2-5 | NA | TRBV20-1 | TGCAGTGCTAGTCTGACTAGCCGGGGGGAGGAGACCCAGTACTTC | CSASLTSRGEETQYF
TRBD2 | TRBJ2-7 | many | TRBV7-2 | TGTGCCAGCAGCCGCAGGACTAGCGGCACCTACGAGCAGTACTTC | CASSRRTSGTYEQYF
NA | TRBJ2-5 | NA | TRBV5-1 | TGCGCCAGCAGCTTGGAACCGGGCCAAGAGACCCAGTACTTC | CASSLEPGQETQYF
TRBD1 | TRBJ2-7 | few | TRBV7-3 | TGTGCCAGCAGCTTATTCCCTACAGGGGGCCACTACGAGCAGTACTTC | CASSLFPTGGHYEQYF
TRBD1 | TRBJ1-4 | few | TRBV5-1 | TGCGCCAGCAGCTCCGACAGGGCAGGTGAAAAACTGTTTTTT | CASSSDRAGEKLFF
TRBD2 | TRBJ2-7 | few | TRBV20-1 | TGCAGTGCAAAACCCGACGGACTAGCGGGAGCCCCCTACGAGCAGTACTTC | CSAKPDGLAGAPYEQYF
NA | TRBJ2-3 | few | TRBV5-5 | TGTGCCAGCAGCTTGCCGACTACCTCGCAGACGCAGTATTTT | CASSLPTTSQTQYF
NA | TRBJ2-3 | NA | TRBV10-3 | TGTGCCATCAGTGAAAAACCCCGGGTAGGAGGCACAGATACGCAGTATTTT | CAISEKPRVGGTDTQYF
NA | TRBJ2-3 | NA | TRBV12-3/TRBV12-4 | TGTGCCAGCAGTTTAGGACTTCCCCCCGCAGATACGCAGTATTTT | CASSLGLPPADTQYF
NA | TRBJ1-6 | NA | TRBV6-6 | TGTGCCAGCAGGTTCAATTCACCCCTCCACTTT | CASRFNSPLHF
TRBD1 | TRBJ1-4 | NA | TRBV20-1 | TGCAGTGCTAGTAAACCCGGGACAGGGGATGAAAAACTGTTTTTT | CSASKPGTGDEKLFF
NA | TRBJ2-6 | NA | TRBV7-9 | TGTGCCAGCAGCTTAGGGGGGGCCAAGCCTGGGGCCAACGTCCTGACTTTC | CASSLGGAKPGANVLTF
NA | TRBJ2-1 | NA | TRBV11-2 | TGTGCTAGCAGCCACTCTAGCTCTGAGCAGTTCTTC | CASSHSSSEQFF
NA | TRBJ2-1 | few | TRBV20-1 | TGCAGTGCTAGTTCTCCGGACCCGTCCTACAATGAGCAGTTCTTC | CSASSPDPSYNEQFF
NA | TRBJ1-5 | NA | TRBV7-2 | TGTGCCAGCAGCTTAGCAACAAGAGGCAATCAGCCCCACCATTTT | CASSLATRGNQPHHF
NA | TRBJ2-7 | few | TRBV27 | TGTGCCAGCAGGCCTTTAGCGGAAATGATCCTGCAGTACTTC | CASRPLAEMILQYF
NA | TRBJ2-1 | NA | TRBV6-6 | TGTGCCAGCAGTTATCCCAACAGCGGTTACAATGAGCAGTTCTTC | CASSYPNSGYNEQFF
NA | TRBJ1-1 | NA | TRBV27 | TGTGCCAGCAGTTTGGAGTGTGGCAACACTGAAGCTTTCTTT | CASSLECGNTEAFF
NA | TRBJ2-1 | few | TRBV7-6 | TGTGCCAGCAGCTTCGATGCGGGACACCTCTACAATGAGCAGTTCTTC | CASSFDAGHLYNEQFF
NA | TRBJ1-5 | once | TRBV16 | TGTGCCAGCAGCCAAGAGACTCGACCCCAGCATTTT | CASSQETRPQHF
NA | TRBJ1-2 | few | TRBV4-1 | TGCGCCAGCAGCCAAGATATAGAGGGTGCTAACTATGGCTACACCTTC | CASSQDIEGANYGYTF
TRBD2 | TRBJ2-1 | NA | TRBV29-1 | TGCAGCGTTGGACTAGCGGGGAGTGGGTTCAATGAGCAGTTCTTC | CSVGLAGSGFNEQFF
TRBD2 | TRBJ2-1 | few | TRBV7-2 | TGTGCCAGCAGCTTAGGGGGGGGGATGAGGAATGAGCAGTTCTTC | CASSLGGGMRNEQFF
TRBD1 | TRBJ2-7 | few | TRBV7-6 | TGTGCCAGCAGCCAGGACAGGGCTAACTACGAGCAGTACTTC | CASSQDRANYEQYF
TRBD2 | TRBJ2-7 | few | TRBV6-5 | TGTGCCAGCAGTTACTTCGTTACCGGGACTAGCGGGATGGAGCAGTACTTC | CASSYFVTGTSGMEQYF
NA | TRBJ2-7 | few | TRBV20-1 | TGCAGTGCTAGACAGAGACAAGCGCTCTACGAGCAGTACTTC | CSARQRQALYEQYF
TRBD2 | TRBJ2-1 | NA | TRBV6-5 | TGTGCCAGCAACGGACTAGCGGGAGGCAATGAGCAGTTCTTC | CASNGLAGGNEQFF
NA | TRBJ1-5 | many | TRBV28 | TGTGCCAGCAGCCAGGACAGAGATCAGCCCCAGCATTTT | CASSQDRDQPQHF
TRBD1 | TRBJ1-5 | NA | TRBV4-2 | TGTGCCAGCAGCCAAGAGTGGACAGGGGTGGATCAGCCCCAGCATTTT | CASSQEWTGVDQPQHF
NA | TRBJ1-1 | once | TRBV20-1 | TGCAGTGCTAAAGGGGCCAGGAACACTGAAGCTTTCTTT | CSAKGARNTEAFF
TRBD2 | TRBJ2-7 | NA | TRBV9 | TGTGCCAGCAGCCTCAAGACTAGCGGGAGGCCCCCCCCTACAGAGCAGTACTTC | CASSLKTSGRPPPTEQYF
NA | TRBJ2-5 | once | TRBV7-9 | TGTGCCAGCAGCTTAGACTTTAGCGGAACACCCAATGAGCAGTACTTC | CASSLDFSGTPNEQYF
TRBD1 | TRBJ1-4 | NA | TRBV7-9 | TGTGCCAGCAGCTTAGTTGGCGGACAGGGATGGAATGAAAAACTGTTTTTT | CASSLVGGQGWNEKLFF
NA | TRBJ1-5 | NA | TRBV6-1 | TGTGCCAGCATCGCTCCAGGGTCCCAGCCCCAGCATTTT | CASIAPGSQPQHF